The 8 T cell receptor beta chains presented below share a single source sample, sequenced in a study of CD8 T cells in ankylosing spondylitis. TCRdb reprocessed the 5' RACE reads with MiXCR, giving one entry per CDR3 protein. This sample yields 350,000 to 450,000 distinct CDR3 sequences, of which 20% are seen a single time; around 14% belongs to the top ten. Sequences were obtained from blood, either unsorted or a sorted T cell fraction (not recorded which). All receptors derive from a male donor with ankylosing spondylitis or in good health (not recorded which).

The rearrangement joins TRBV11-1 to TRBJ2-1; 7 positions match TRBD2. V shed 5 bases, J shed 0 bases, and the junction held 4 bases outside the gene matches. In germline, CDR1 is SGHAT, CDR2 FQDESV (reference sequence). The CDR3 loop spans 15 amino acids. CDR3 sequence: CASSPGGNSYNEQFF. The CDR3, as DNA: TGTGCCAGCAGCCCGGGGGGTAACTCCTACAATGAGCAGTTCTTC.

DNA of the CDR3: TGCAGTGCTAGAGCTAGCGGGGTCCAAGAGACCCAGTACTTC. Translated, it gives CSARASGVQETQYF. The chain carries TRBV20-1 and TRBJ2-5; 9 bases are a match to TRBD2. V trimming: 1 base; J trimming: 1 base; junction bases outside the gene matches: 1. Germline CDR1 is DFQATT and CDR2 is SNEGSKA (reference sequence). CDR3 length: 14 amino acids.

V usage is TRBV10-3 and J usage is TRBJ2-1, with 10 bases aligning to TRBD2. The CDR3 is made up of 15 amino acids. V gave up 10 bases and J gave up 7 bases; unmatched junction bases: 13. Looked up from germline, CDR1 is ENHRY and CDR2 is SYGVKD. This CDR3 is CASVNGLAAGNEQFF. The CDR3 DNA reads TGTGCCAGCGTGAACGGACTAGCGGCTGGAAATGAGCAGTTCTTC.

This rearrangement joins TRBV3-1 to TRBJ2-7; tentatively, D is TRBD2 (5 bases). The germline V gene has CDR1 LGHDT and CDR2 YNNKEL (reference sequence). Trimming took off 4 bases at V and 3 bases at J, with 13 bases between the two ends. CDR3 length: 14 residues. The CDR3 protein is CASSPEVGDYEQYF. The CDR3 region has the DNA TGTGCCAGCAGCCCGGAGGTGGGAGACTACGAGCAGTACTTC.

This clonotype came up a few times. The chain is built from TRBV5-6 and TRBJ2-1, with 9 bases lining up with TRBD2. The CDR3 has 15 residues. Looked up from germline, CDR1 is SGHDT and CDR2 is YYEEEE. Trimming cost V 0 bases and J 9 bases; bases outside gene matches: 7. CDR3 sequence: CASSLGLAEGVEQFF. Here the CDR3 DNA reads TGTGCCAGCAGCTTGGGACTAGCGGAAGGTGTTGAGCAGTTCTTC.

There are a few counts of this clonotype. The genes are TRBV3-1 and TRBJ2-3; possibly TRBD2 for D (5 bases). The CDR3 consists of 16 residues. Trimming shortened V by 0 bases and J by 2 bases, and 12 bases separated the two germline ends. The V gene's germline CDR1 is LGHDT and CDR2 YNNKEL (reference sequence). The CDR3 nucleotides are TGTGCCAGCAGCCAAGATTACCGGGGTAACACAGATACGCAGTATTTT. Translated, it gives CASSQDYRGNTDTQYF.

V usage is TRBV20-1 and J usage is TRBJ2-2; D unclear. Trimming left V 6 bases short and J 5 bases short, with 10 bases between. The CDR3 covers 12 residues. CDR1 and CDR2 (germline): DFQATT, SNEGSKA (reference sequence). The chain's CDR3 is CSAPSHTGELFF. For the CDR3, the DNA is TGCAGTGCCCCGAGTCATACCGGGGAGCTGTTTTTT.

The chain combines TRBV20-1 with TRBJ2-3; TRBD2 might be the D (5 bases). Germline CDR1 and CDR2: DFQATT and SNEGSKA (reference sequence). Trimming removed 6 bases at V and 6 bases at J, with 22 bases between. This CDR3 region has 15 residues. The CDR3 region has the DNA TGCAGTGCGTTTTTGGACTCCCTCTTTCGTGATACGCAGTATTTT. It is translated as CSAFLDSLFRDTQYF.